One and the same sample provided the 5 T cell receptor beta chains below, sequenced in a study of blood T cell repertoires in COVID-19. Sequencing was performed with immunoSEQ multiplex PCR; in TCRdb, only in-frame clones are kept and a portion is missing. This table holds 120,000 or so clones, 82% found once. Input material: peripheral blood. Source of these receptors: a human donor in a cohort sampled during active COVID-19.

The CDR3 DNA reads as TGCAGCGTTGAAGAGGGGGGGCTGTTCAATGAGCAGTTCTTC. Translating it yields CSVEEGGLFNEQFF. The rearrangement uses TRBV29-1 and TRBJ2-1; D possibly corresponds to TRBD2 (7 bases). CDR1 and CDR2 from the germline V gene are SQVTM and ANQGSEA. The CDR3 is made up of 14 amino acids. V was pared by 0 bases and J by 6 bases, with 12 bases between.

In its sample, this clone was seen a few times. The chain is built from TRBV25-1 and TRBJ2-5, with 10 positions matching TRBD2. The CDR3 length is 15 residues. With V trimmed by 1 base and J by 5 bases, 4 bases remained unmatched. Germline V CDR1 and CDR2: MGHDK, SYGVNS. The CDR3 sequence: CASSEFLAGAETQYF. The CDR3 DNA reads TGTGCCAGCAGTGAATTCCTAGCGGGGGCTGAGACCCAGTACTTC.

The chain carries TRBV6-5 and TRBJ1-6, with 8 bases matching TRBD1. Germline V gene data show CDR1 as MNHEY and CDR2 as SVGAGI. The junction had 7 bases not matched to a gene; V was cut back by 7 bases and J by 8 bases. This CDR3 has 14 amino acids. DNA for the CDR3: TGTGCCAGCAACGGACAGGGTCCGCATTCACCCCTCCACTTT. Its protein is CASNGQGPHSPLHF.

The chain carries TRBV29-1 and TRBJ2-7, with D possibly matching TRBD2 (7 bases). This CDR3 is 12 amino acids long. Germline V gene sequence: CDR1 SQVTM, CDR2 ANQGSEA. The V end was cut by 6 bases, the J end by 3 bases, with 12 bases between. CDR3 amino acids: CSVQRDNYEQYF. The CDR3 DNA follows: TGCAGCGTCCAGCGGGACAACTACGAGCAGTACTTC.

This chain's CDR3 is CSVVQDRGGYGYTF. CDR3 coding DNA: TGCAGCGTTGTACAGGACAGGGGTGGATATGGCTACACCTTC. The chain uses TRBV29-1 and TRBJ1-2; 9 bases map to TRBD1. Looked up from germline, CDR1 is SQVTM and CDR2 is ANQGSEA. Trimming cost V 4 bases and J 5 bases; bases outside gene matches: 8. The length of the CDR3 is 14 residues.